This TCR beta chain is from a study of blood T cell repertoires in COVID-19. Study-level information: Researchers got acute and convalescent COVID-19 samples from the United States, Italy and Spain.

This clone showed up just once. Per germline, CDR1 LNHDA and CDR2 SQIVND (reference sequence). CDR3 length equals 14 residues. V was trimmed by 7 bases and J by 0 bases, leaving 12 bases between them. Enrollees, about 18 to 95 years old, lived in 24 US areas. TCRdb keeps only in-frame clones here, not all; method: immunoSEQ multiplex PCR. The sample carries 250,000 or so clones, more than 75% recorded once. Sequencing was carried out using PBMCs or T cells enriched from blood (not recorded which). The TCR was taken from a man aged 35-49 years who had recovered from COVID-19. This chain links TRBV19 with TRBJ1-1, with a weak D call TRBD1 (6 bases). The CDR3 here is CASNPTGMNTEAFF. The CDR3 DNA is TGTGCCAGTAACCCGACAGGCATGAACACTGAAGCTTTCTTT.